The T cell receptor (beta chain) under discussion was sequenced for a study of blood T cell repertoires in COVID-19. Study at large: The analysed material was cDNA or gDNA that came from T cells, B-cell-depleted T cells, or PBMCs.

In the study's own analysis: Amplifying reference gene primers gave estimates of nucleated cell counts. The protocol was immunoSEQ multiplex PCR, while the TCRdb copy is restricted to in-frame clones and leaves out a portion. V, J and clone size derive from that table, while D and trimming were established from the DNA sequence. The sample includes tens of thousands of clones, 86% of them seen just once. The CDR3 covers 14 residues. The V gene's germline CDR1 is SGDLS and CDR2 YYNGEE. The V end was cut by 6 bases, the J end by 4 bases, with 14 bases between. The sequencing input was peripheral blood. The rearrangement uses TRBV9 and TRBJ2-1; no definite D call. The TCR sequence derives from a man older than 75 with acute or convalescent COVID-19. CDR3 nucleotide sequence: TGTGCCAGCACCGAGTCCGCAGGTTACAATGAGCAGTTCTTC. This codes for CASTESAGYNEQFF.